What follows are 5 T cell receptor delta chains derived from one specimen sequenced in a study of fetal and pediatric gammadelta thymocytes. TCRdb called clones from the reads again using CATT. The sample records under 2,500 delta-chain clones, under 30% being singletons. The sequenced material came from non-Vgamma9Vdelta2 gamma-delta T cells from the thymus. Subset denoted: CD3+gammadeltaTCR+ thymocytes not co-expressing Vgamma9 and Vdelta2. These receptors were obtained from a child who underwent cardiac surgery and was recorded as healthy.

The genes are TRDV1 and TRDJ1, with 9 bases fitting TRDD3. Germline assignment: CDR1 TSWWSYY and CDR2 QGS. There are 22 residues in the CDR3. V gave up 2 bases and J gave up 4 bases; unmatched junction bases: 26. CDR3 sequence reads: CALGEGEPTVLGDVPPHDKLIF. For the CDR3, the DNA is TGTGCTCTTGGGGAAGGGGAACCTACAGTACTGGGGGACGTCCCTCCCCACGATAAACTCATCTTT.

V is TRDV1 and J is TRDJ1, with 11 nucleotides matching TRDD3. The CDR3 loop spans 23 amino acids. The germline V gene has CDR1 TSWWSYY and CDR2 QGS. After removal of 0 bases from V and 2 bases from J, the junction contained 23 bases not matched to a gene. CDR3 in DNA: TGTGCTCTTGGGGAACTGGAGGGTCCTACAGGGTGGGGGATACGTATCAATACCGATAAACTCATCTTT. Translated, it gives CALGELEGPTGWGIRINTDKLIF.

This chain joins TRDV1 and TRDJ1, with TRDD3 matching 8 bases. Unmatched junction bases numbered 13, after V lost 1 base and J lost 0 bases. CDR3 length: 19 amino acids. CDR1 is TSWWSYY and CDR2 is QGS in the germline V gene. The CDR3 region is CALGERSRLGVLNTDKLIF. CDR3 DNA: TGTGCTCTTGGGGAACGATCCCGACTGGGGGTCTTGAACACCGATAAACTCATCTTT.

In its sample, this clone is large. This chain connects TRDV3 to TRDJ1; the match to TRDD3 covers 9 bases. From germline, CDR1 is TVYSNPD and CDR2 GDNSRS (reference sequence). The CDR3 extends over 12 amino acids. J was trimmed by 8 bases and V by 2 bases; bases with no gene match: 6. The CDR3 spells CAFPTGGNKLIF. CDR3 DNA sequence: TGTGCCTTTCCTACTGGGGGAAACAAACTCATCTTT.

As regards this clone: A read error may account for a junction end that differs from germline. The J gene is TRDJ1, the V gene TRAV38-2/DV8; a weak D match, TRDD3 (5 bases). CDR1 is TSESDYY and CDR2 is QEAYKQQN in the germline V gene. The CDR3 extends over 16 amino acids. CDR3 DNA: TGTTCTTATAGGAGCGCGCCTGGGTATCATCAGGATAAACTCATCTTT. It codes for CSYRSAPGYHQDKLIF.